The rows below give T cell receptor beta chains drawn from one sample of a study of T cell responses to AZD1222 COVID-19 vaccine. The assay was immunoSEQ multiplex PCR, and TCRdb's table has in-frame clones only and misses some. This sample has more than 95,000 clones; around nine tenths occur once, and the top ten carry around 3.3%. Source: peripheral blood, taken 28 days after the second dose of the MenACWY control vaccine. The receptors shown here come from an adult who received the MenACWY meningococcal vaccine as a control. Each CDR3 is given with its conserved first and last residue. The D gene is left open where the match is weak. Clone size is not always given. Where it is, it says once, few, many or a class for expanded clones.

.,.,TRBV3-1/TRBV3-2,TRBJ2-7,TGTGCCAGCAGCCAGCTCCCGGGCCTAACCTACGAGCAGTACTTC,CASSQLPGLTYEQYF
once,.,TRBV6-2/TRBV6-3,TRBJ2-3,TGTGCCAGCAGCCTAGGACAGAGTCCTAGCACAGATACGCAGTATTTT,CASSLGQSPSTDTQYF
.,TRBD1,TRBV4-3,TRBJ2-5,TGCGCCAGCAGCCCCACGGGACAGGGAGAGACCCAGTACTTC,CASSPTGQGETQYF
.,.,TRBV6-5,TRBJ1-5,TGTGCCAGCACGGGGCAGGGGAGGCAGCCCCAGCATTTT,CASTGQGRQPQHF
.,.,TRBV6-2/TRBV6-3,TRBJ2-5,TGTGCCAGCAGTTACTTGGGACGTGAGACCCAGTACTTC,CASSYLGRETQYF
.,.,TRBV9,TRBJ2-1,TGTGCCAGCAGCGTAGAACAGATGAAAAATGAGCAGTTCTTC,CASSVEQMKNEQFF
.,.,TRBV5-5,TRBJ1-6,TGTGCCTCTGCGGGGGCAGATAATTCACCCCTCCACTTT,CASAGADNSPLHF
.,.,TRBV2,TRBJ1-1,TGTGCCAGCAGTGAACTCCCGAACACTGAAGCTTTCTTT,CASSELPNTEAFF
.,.,TRBV6-1,TRBJ2-1,TGTGCCAGCAGTCCGCGACACGGGGCCAATGAGCAGTTCTTC,CASSPRHGANEQFF
.,.,TRBV28,TRBJ2-7,TGTGCCAGCAGTACCTGGAGGGTTGGGCAGTACTTC,CASSTWRVGQYF
few,TRBD2,TRBV18,TRBJ2-7,TGTGCCAGCTCCGAGCAGGTAGCGGGGGGGCCAAGAGGATCCGAGCAGTACTTC,CASSEQVAGGPRGSEQYF
.,.,TRBV7-6,TRBJ1-2,TGTGCCAGCAGCCCCCGGAGTGCCGAAAGTGGCTACACCTTC,CASSPRSAESGYTF
.,TRBD1,TRBV7-2,TRBJ1-2,TGTGCCAGCAGCTCCAGGGACAGGGTTGATGGCTACACCTTC,CASSSRDRVDGYTF
.,TRBD1,TRBV2,TRBJ2-3,TGTGCCAGCAGTAGACAGGGTCCAGATACGCAGTATTTT,CASSRQGPDTQYF
.,.,TRBV7-2,TRBJ2-7,TGTGCCACCTCGACCCGCTCCTACGAGCAGTACTTC,CATSTRSYEQYF
.,.,TRBV9,TRBJ1-6,TGTGCCAGCAGCGTAGTGGGCAGTAATTCACCCCTCCACTTT,CASSVVGSNSPLHF
.,TRBD1,TRBV6-5,TRBJ2-1,TGTGCCAGCACGCTCGGGACAGCTTCCTACAATGAGCAGTTCTTC,CASTLGTASYNEQFF
.,.,TRBV7-2,TRBJ2-3,TGTGCCAGCAGCTTAGTTCGGGGAGATACGCAGTATTTT,CASSLVRGDTQYF
.,.,TRBV23-1,TRBJ1-1,TGCGCCAGCAGTCCTCCCGCGGTGGGTTGGAACACTGAAGCTTTCTTT,CASSPPAVGWNTEAFF
once,.,TRBV11-2,TRBJ2-3,TGTGCCAGCAGCTTAGATCAATGGGACACTCCTAGCACAGATACGCAGTATTTT,CASSLDQWDTPSTDTQYF
few,TRBD2,TRBV2,TRBJ2-3,TGTGCCAGCAGCCTTAGCGGGGCCACAGATACGCAGTATTTT,CASSLSGATDTQYF
.,.,TRBV7-2,TRBJ1-2,TGTGCCAGCAGCCCCGACAGAAATCTATGGGGCTACACCTTC,CASSPDRNLWGYTF
.,.,TRBV7-3,TRBJ2-2,TGTGCCAGCAGCTTAACGGCAGGGCGAAACACCGGGGAGCTGTTTTTT,CASSLTAGRNTGELFF
.,TRBD1,TRBV14,TRBJ1-4,TGTGCCAGCAGGACAGGGTCTTCAACTAATGAAAAACTGTTTTTT,CASRTGSSTNEKLFF
.,.,TRBV6-5,TRBJ1-2,TGTGCCAGCAGTTACTCCGGGGGGGCCCCCTATGGCTACACCTTC,CASSYSGGAPYGYTF
once,.,TRBV7-2,TRBJ2-7,TGTGCCAGCAGCTTATATGCCAGGGAAGAGCAGTACTTC,CASSLYAREEQYF
.,.,TRBV5-8,TRBJ2-5,TGTGCCAGCAGCTTGGGTCTGGCGGGGCAAGAGACCCAGTACTTC,CASSLGLAGQETQYF
once,TRBD1,TRBV6-2/TRBV6-3,TRBJ1-5,TGTGCCAGCAGTTTCGACAGGGTGTATCAGCCCCAGCATTTT,CASSFDRVYQPQHF
.,.,TRBV7-2,TRBJ1-5,TGTGCCAGCAGCTTAGTTTTCCTCCGGCCCCAGCATTTT,CASSLVFLRPQHF
.,.,TRBV5-1,TRBJ1-5,TGCGCCAGCAGCCCCGGCTGGGGGCCGAATCAGCCCCAGCATTTT,CASSPGWGPNQPQHF
.,TRBD1,TRBV4-1,TRBJ2-7,TGCGCCAGCAGCCAGGGAGGATCCGACAGGGGGGCCTACGAGCAGTACTTC,CASSQGGSDRGAYEQYF
.,.,TRBV28,TRBJ1-1,TGTGCCAGCAGTCCCCGTGTGACTGAAGCTTTCTTT,CASSPRVTEAFF
.,.,TRBV7-2,TRBJ2-7,TGTGCCAGCAGCTTATGGGCGGAGGGGCAGCAGTACTTC,CASSLWAEGQQYF
.,.,TRBV7-3,TRBJ2-3,TGTGCCAGCAGCTTAGCAGGGGCCACAGATACGCAGTATTTT,CASSLAGATDTQYF
once,.,TRBV27,TRBJ2-5,TGTGCCAGCAGTTTAGAGGTGGGACAGACCCAGTACTTC,CASSLEVGQTQYF
.,.,TRBV2,TRBJ1-4,TGTGCCAGCAGTGGAACACGCGGTGAAAAACTGTTTTTT,CASSGTRGEKLFF
.,TRBD1,TRBV11-2,TRBJ2-4,TGTGCCAGCAGCCTGACAGGGTATGGCAAAAACATTCAGTACTTC,CASSLTGYGKNIQYF
few,.,TRBV19,TRBJ2-2,TGTGCCAGTAGTATAGGGGAGAGCGGGGAGCTGTTTTTT,CASSIGESGELFF
few,.,TRBV4-3,TRBJ1-1,TGCGCCAGCAGCGTACAGGTCCGGAACACTGAAGCTTTCTTT,CASSVQVRNTEAFF